This paragraph covers one TCR beta chain sequence. At least ten counts were recorded for this clonotype. What this receptor recognizes is not known. No per-base quality is available; no much larger clone lies one base away. The library was made by multiplex PCR. The sample was run on an Illumina HiSeq 4000. iRepertoire HTBI primers and Arm-PCR amplification of CDR3 regions were used to construct TCR beta libraries. PCR products were gel purified before sequencing. For the original study's pipeline: A total of fewer than 80 TRBV and 14 TRBJ segments were identified across samples and were used for gene usage analysis of CDR3 amino acid clonotypes. COPE and FqMerger were used to merge filtered high-quality paired reads into contigs. Contigs were aligned with BLAST to IMGT TRBV, TRBD and TRBJ reference genes, and CDR3 was defined per IMGT. Highly expanded clones were defined as clonotypes with a frequency above 0.1%. Shannon entropy served as the measure of repertoire diversity, while the Gini coefficient captured V-J evenness. A clonotype was considered public if more than one individual shared it. TCRdb reprocessing: public reads trimmed at Q25 with fastp, clones called with MiXCR, in-frame beta chains kept. Every entry covers one CDR3 protein and lists the most common genes and DNA from its rows. In this record, the V and J calls reflect TCRdb's handling and not the investigators' own analysis. The sample table shows a few hundred thousand distinct CDR3 sequences, and around 21% are seen once. Of the sample, 11% to 15% is held by the ten largest clones.

Spanning cysteine to phenylalanine, the CDR3 consists of 13 amino acids. Of all the DNA, just the CDR3 is kept, 39 bases in frame from base 1. V is trimmed back by 6 bases and J by 8 bases, and the junction contains 8 bases that no gene match accounts for. The germline V gene (reference sequence) sets CDR1 to LGHDT and CDR2 to YNNKEL. The meaning of the sample's time point label: newly diagnosed GD, antithyroid drugs for less than 3 months. RNA was extracted from PBMCs in TRIzol for both TCR sequencing and RNA sequencing. The diagnosis of Graves' disease was made according to American Thyroid Association guidelines. Patients for the study were recruited at an endocrinology department in Xi'an, China. Each patient gave approximately 10 milliliters of peripheral blood, collected in an EDTA anticoagulant tube. PBMCs were isolated by Ficoll Paque Plus density gradient separation without further T cell sorting. An Agilent 2100 Bioanalyzer and agarose gel were used to check RNA quality, and a NanoDrop 2000 was used to measure RNA concentration.

The sample belongs to a study of regulatory T cells in long-lasting Graves disease (dated by TCRdb to the early 2020s). The study in broad terms: In the newly diagnosed Graves' disease group, patients had been taking antithyroid drugs for less than 3 months. Peripheral blood TCR sequencing and RNA sequencing compared persistent Graves' disease patients with newly diagnosed Graves' disease patients. The study took place in China and was registered as a clinical trial. A total of some 33 samples were covered by TCR sequencing, comprising around 13 persistent and around 20 newly diagnosed Graves' disease patients. The research as a whole found: Patients with persistent disease shared more public clonotypes (around 3,000) than newly diagnosed patients did (approximately 970). Only peripheral blood was studied, because thyroid tissue, the primary lesion, was inaccessible. Sequencing and analysis were restricted to the TCR beta chain. Preferential use of TRBV28, TRBJ1-2 and TRBJ2-5 was observed in persistent disease, whereas TRBV20-1 and TRBJ2-1 were favored in newly diagnosed disease. Lower TCR Shannon entropy and fewer highly expanded clones were observed in persistent Graves' disease patients than in newly diagnosed patients, which suggested clonal expansion. As a limitation, the authors acknowledged that the small sample size may reduce accuracy.

The rearrangement combines TRBV3-1 with TRBJ1-2; 8 of the junction bases match TRBD1. The sample here was peripheral blood mononuclear cells (PBMCs), taken at new diagnosis, from a patient treated with antithyroid drugs. This TCR derives from a female donor with Graves disease. This receptor has the CDR3 CASSPGGSGGYTF. The nucleotides read TGTGCCAGCAGTCCAGGGGGCTCGGGCGGCTACACCTTC.